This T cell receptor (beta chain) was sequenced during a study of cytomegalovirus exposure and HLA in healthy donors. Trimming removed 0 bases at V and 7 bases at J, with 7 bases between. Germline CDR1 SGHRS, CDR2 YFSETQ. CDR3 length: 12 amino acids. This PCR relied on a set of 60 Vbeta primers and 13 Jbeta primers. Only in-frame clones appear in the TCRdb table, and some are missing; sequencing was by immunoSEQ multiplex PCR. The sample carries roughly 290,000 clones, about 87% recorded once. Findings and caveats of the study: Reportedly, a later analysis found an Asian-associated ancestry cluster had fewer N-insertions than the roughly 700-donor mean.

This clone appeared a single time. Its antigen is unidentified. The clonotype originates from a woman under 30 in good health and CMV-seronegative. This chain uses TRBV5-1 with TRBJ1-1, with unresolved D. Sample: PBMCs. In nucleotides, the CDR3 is TGCGCCAGCAGCTTGGAGCGGGGTGAAGCTTTCTTT. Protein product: CASSLERGEAFF.